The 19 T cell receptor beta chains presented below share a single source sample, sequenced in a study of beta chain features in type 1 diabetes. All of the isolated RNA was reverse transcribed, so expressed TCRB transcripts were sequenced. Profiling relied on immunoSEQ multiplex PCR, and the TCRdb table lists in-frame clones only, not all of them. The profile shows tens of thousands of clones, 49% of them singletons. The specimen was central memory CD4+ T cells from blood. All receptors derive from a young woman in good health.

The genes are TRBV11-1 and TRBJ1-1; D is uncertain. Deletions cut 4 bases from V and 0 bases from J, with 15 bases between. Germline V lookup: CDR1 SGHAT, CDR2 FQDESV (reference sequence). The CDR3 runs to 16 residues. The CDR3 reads CASSSRTLHLNTEAFF. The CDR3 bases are TGTGCCAGCAGCTCCAGAACCTTACACCTGAACACTGAAGCTTTCTTT.

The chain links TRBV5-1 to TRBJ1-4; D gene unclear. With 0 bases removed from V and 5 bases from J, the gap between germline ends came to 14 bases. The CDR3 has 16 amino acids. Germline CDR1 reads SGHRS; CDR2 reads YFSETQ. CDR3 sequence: CASSLGGRMRNEKLFF. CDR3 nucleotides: TGCGCCAGCAGCTTGGGAGGCCGCATGCGGAATGAAAAACTGTTTTTT.

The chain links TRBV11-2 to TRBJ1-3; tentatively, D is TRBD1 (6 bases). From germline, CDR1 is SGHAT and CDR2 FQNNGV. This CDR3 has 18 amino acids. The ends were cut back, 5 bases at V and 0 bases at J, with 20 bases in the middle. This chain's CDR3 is CASSPQGSRHTSGNTIYF. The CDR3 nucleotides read TGTGCCAGCAGCCCCCAGGGGAGCCGACATACCTCTGGAAACACCATATATTTT.

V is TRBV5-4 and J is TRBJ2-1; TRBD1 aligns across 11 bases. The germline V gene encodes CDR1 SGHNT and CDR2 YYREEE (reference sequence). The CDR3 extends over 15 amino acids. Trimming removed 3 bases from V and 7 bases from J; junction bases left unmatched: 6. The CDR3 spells CASSSPGQGGNEQFF. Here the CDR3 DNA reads TGTGCCAGCAGCTCACCGGGACAGGGGGGGAATGAGCAGTTCTTC.

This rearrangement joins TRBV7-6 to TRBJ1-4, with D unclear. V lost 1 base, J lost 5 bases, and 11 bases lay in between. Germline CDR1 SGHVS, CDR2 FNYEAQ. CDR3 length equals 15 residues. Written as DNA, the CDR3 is TGTGCCAGCAGCTTAGGCGGGCAGGAAAATGAAAAACTGTTTTTT. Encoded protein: CASSLGGQENEKLFF.

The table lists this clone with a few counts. The CDR3 DNA reads TGTGCCAGCAGTTTCGGGACAGGGTTGTACCCCGGGGAGCTGTTTTTT. Its translation is CASSFGTGLYPGELFF. V usage is TRBV7-3 and J usage is TRBJ2-2; 9 bases are a match to TRBD1. Unmatched junction bases numbered 11, after V lost 6 bases and J lost 6 bases. The CDR3 extends over 16 amino acids. Germline V gene sequence: CDR1 SGHTA, CDR2 FQGTGA.

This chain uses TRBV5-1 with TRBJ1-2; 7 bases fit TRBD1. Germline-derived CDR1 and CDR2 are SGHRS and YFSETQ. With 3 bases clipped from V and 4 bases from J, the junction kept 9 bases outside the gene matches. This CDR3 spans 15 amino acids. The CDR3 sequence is CASSSNTGTAYGYTF. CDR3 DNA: TGCGCCAGCAGCTCCAATACCGGGACAGCCTATGGCTACACCTTC.

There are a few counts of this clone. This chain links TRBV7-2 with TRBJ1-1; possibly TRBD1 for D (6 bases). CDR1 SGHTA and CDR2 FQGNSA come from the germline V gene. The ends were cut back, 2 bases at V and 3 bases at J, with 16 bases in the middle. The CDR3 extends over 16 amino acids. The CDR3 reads CASSLLSQGLDTEAFF. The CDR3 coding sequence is TGTGCCAGCAGCTTATTATCGCAGGGGCTGGACACTGAAGCTTTCTTT.

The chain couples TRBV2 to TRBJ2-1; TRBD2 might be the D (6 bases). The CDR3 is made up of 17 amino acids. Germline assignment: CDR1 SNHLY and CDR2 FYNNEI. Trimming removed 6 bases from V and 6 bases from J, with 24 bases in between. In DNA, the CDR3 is TGTGCCAGCAGCGAAAATACGGGGCGACTAGTACTCAATGAGCAGTTCTTC. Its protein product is CASSENTGRLVLNEQFF. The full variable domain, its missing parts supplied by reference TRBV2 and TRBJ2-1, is EPEVTQTPSHQVTQMGQEVILRCVPISNHLYFYWYRQILGQKVEFLVSFYNNEISEKSEIFDDQFSVERPDGSNFTLKIRSTKLEDSAMYFCASSENTGRLVLNEQFFGPGTRLTVL.

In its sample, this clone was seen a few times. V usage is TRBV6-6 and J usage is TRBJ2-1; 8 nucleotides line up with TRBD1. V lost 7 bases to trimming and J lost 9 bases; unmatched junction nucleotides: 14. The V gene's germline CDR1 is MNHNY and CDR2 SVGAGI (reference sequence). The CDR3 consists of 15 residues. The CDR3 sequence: CASTLPRAGGFEQFF. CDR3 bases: TGTGCCAGCACCTTACCCAGGGCAGGGGGCTTTGAGCAGTTCTTC.

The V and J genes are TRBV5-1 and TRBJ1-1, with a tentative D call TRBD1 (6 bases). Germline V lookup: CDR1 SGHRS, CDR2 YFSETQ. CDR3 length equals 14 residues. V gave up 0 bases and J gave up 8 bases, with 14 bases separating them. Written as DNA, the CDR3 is TGCGCCAGCAGCTTGGGTATACAGGGCTTCGAAGCTTTCTTT. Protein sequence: CASSLGIQGFEAFF.

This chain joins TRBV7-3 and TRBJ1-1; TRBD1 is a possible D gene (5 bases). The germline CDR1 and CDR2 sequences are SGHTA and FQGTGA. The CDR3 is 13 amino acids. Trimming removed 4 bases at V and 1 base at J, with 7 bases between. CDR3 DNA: TGTGCCAGCAGCTCCGACAGGAACACTGAAGCTTTCTTT. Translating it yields CASSSDRNTEAFF.

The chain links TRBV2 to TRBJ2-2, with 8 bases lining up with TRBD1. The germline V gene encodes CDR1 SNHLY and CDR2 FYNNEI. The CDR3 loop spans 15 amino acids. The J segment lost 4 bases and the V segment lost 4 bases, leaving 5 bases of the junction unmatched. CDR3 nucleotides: TGTGCCAGCAGTGTGACGACAGGGGCCACCGGGGAGCTGTTTTTT. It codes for CASSVTTGATGELFF.

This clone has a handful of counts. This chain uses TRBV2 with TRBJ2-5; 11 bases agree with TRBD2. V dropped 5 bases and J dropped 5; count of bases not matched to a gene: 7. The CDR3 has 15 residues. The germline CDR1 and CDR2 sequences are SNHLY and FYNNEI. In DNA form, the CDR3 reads TGTGCCAGCAGTCGCGGGACTAGCGGTGGGGAGACCCAGTACTTC. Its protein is CASSRGTSGGETQYF.

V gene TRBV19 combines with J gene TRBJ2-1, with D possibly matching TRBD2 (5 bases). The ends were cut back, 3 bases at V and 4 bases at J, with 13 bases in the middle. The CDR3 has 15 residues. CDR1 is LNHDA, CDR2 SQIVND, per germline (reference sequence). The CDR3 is CASSMTIERYNEQFF. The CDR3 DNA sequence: TGTGCCAGTAGTATGACGATCGAGCGGTACAATGAGCAGTTCTTC.

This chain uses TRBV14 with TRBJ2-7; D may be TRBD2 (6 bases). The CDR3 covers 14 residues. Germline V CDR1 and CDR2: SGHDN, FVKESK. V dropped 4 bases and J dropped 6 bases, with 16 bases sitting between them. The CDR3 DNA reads TGTGCCAGCAGCCCCCTCGGGGGAGCGGGCGAGCAGTACTTC. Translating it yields CASSPLGGAGEQYF.

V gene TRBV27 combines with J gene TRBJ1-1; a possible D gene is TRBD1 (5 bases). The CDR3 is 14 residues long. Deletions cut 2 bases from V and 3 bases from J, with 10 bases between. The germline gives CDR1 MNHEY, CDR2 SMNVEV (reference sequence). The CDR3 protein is CASSLRQTDTEAFF. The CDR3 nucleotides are TGTGCCAGCAGTTTACGACAGACCGACACTGAAGCTTTCTTT.

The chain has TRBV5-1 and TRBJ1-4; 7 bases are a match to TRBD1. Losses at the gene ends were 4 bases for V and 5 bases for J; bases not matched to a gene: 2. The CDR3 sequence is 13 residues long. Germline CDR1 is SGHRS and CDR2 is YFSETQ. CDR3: CASSGTDNEKLFF. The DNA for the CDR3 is TGCGCCAGCAGCGGGACAGACAATGAAAAACTGTTTTTT.

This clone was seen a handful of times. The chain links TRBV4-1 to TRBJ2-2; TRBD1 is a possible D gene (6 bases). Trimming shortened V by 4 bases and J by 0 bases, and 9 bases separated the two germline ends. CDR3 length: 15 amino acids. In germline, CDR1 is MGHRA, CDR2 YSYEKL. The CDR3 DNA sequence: TGCGCCAGCAGCCGGGACATCTCGAACACCGGGGAGCTGTTTTTT. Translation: CASSRDISNTGELFF.